The clone carrying this T cell receptor (beta chain) has at least ten counts. This specimen belongs to a study of read filtering for tumor transcriptome and immune sequencing. The wider study: Mean patient age was roughly 70 years, range 47 to 80; 17 male, some 15 female.

The germline gives CDR1 SGHTA, CDR2 FQGTGA. Trimming cost V 5 bases and J 2 bases, with 15 bases left between them. The CDR3 totals 16 residues. This library used roughly 400 ng RNA and molecular barcoded adaptors spanning alpha/delta and beta/gamma chains. TCRdb itself ran the reads through MiXCR, one entry per CDR3 protein. The data hold roughly 46,000 distinct CDR3 sequences, with more than 10% observed a single time. Sampling of bone marrow took place during active disease in every patient. Sequenced material: a population of CD138-negative cells sorted from bone marrow. J is TRBJ2-2 and V is TRBV7-3; D might be TRBD1 or TRBD2, each matching 6 bases. The TCR was taken from a donor aged 40 or older with multiple myeloma. CDR3 region: CASSPQGTSNTGELFF. CDR3 sequence (DNA): TGTGCCAGCAGCCCCCAGGGGACTTCAAACACCGGGGAGCTGTTTTTT.